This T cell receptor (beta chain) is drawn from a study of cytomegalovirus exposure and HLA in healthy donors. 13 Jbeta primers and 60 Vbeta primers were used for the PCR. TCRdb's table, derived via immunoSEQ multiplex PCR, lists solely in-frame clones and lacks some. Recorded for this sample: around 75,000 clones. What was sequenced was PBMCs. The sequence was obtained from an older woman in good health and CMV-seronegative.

Here the CDR3 reads CASSTTRDQGYTF. The CDR3 nucleotides read TGTGCCAGCTCCACCACCAGGGATCAGGGCTACACCTTC. The gene calls are TRBV18 and TRBJ1-2; possibly TRBD1 for D (5 bases). CDR3 length: 13 amino acids. CDR1 and CDR2 from the germline V gene are KGHSH and LQKENI. Trimming removed 6 bases at V and 8 bases at J, with 16 bases between. The variable domain in full, completed from reference TRBV18 and TRBJ1-2, reads NAGVMQNPRHLVRRRGQEARLRCSPMKGHSHVYWYRQLPEEGLKFMVYLQKENIIDESGMPKERFSAEFPKEGPSILRIQQVVRGDSAAYFCASSTTRDQGYTFGSGTRLTVV.